This T cell receptor beta chain was identified during a study of tumor-infiltrating lymphocytes in primary liver carcinoma. Study summary: The patients comprised men and women between the ages of 30 and 69 years. Samples had roughly 3.65 to 7.13 million productive TCRbeta reads, comparable between tissue types. Study conclusions and caveats: Compared with tumor region pairs, tumor-adjacent and tumor-blood pairs overlapped less. A significantly higher top-250-clone fraction was found in tumors than in blood (p = 0.039).

On this clonotype itself: Its antigen is currently unknown. At one of its ends the junction is not consistent with the germline gene, which may arise from a read error.

Starting material of 500 to 600 ng total RNA yielded TCR beta cDNA via a constant-region primer. Sequencing libraries for TCR beta derived from three nested multiplex PCR rounds that used slightly modified ARM-PCR. PCR rounds one and two used TRBV1-TRBV30 forward primers with a C-beta reverse primer for 10 cycles each. Via MiXCR, TCRdb re-called the multiplex PCR reads, giving one row per CDR3 protein. This table holds about 120,000 distinct CDR3 sequences, 55% to 70% found once. The CDR3 contains 15 residues. Germline-derived CDR1 and CDR2 are SQVTM and ANQGSEA. Co-extracted RNA and DNA came from approximately 20-30 mg of unsorted bulk tissue.

The clonotype originates from a woman in her sixties or seventies with primary liver carcinoma and hepatitis B virus infection. The material sequenced was tumor-adjacent normal liver tissue. The chain uses TRBV29-1 and TRBJ1-2, with D maybe TRBD1 (6 bases). Written as DNA, the CDR3 is TGCCGCGTTCATCGGGGGGCAGTAGGGGCCGACGGCTACACCTTC. This encodes CRVHRGAVGADGYTF. The whole variable domain, remainder taken from reference TRBV29-1 and TRBJ1-2, is SAVISQKPSRDICQRGTSLTIQCQVDSQVTMMFWYRQQPGQSLTLIATANQGSEATYESGFVIDKFPISRPNLTFSTLTVSNMSPEDSSIYLCRVHRGAVGADGYTFGSGTRLTVV.